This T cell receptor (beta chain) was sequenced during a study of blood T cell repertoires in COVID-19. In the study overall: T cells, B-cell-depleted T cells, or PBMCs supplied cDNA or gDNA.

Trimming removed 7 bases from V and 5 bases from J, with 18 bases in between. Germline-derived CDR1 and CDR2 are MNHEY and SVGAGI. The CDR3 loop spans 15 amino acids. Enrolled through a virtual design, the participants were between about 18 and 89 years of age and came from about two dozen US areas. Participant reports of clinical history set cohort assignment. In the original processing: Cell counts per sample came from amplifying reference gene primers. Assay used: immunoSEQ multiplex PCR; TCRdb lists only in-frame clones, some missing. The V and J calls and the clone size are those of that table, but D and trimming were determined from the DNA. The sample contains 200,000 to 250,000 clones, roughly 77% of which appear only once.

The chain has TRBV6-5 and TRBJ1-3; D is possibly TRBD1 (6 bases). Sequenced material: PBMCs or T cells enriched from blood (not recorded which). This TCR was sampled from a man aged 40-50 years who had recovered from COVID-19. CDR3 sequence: CASIPMGGARNTIYF. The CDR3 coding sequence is TGTGCCAGCATCCCGATGGGGGGGGCTAGAAACACCATATATTTT.